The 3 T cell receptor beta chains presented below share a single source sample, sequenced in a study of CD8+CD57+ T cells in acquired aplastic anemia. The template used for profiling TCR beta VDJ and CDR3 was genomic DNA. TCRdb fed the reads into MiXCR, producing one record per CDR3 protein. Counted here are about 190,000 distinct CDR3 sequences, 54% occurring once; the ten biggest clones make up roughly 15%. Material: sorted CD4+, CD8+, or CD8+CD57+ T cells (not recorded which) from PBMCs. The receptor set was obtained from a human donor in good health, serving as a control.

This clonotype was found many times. CDR3 nucleotides: TGTGCCAGCAGCGAACAGGGGAGACTCTATGGCTACACCTTC. Residues: CASSEQGRLYGYTF. V is TRBV6-5 and J is TRBJ1-2, with 7 nucleotides matching TRBD1. CDR1 and CDR2 from the germline V gene are MNHEY and SVGAGI. The V and J ends lost 6 bases and 4 bases, in that order; junction bases with no gene match: 8. This CDR3 comprises 14 residues.

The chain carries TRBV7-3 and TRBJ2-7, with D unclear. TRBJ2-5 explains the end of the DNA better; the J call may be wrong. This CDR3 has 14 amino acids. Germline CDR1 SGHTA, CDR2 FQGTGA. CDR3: CASSPGGNKETQYF. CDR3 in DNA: TGTGCCAGCAGCCCCGGCGGTAACAAAGAGACCCAGTACTTC.

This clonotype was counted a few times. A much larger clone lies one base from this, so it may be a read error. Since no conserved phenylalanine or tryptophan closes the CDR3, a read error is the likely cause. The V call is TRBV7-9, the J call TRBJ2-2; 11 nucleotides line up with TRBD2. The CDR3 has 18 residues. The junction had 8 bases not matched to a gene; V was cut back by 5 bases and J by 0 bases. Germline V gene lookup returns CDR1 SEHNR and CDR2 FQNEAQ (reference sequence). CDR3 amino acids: CASSPRLAGPPNTGELFC. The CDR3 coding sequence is TGTGCCAGCAGCCCCCGACTAGCGGGGCCTCCGAACACCGGGGAGCTGTTTTGT.